The rows below give T cell receptor beta chains drawn from one sample of a study of blood T cell repertoires in COVID-19. Sequencing was performed with immunoSEQ multiplex PCR; in TCRdb, only in-frame clones are kept and a portion is missing. The table shows 200,000 to 250,000 clones, with 81% occurring only once. Sequencing used PBMCs or T cells enriched from blood (not recorded which). The receptors here all came from a woman aged 45-59 years with acute COVID-19. Both conserved end residues are part of each CDR3. Fields, in order: J gene, D gene, V gene, clone size, CDR3 protein, CDR3 DNA. A D gene is named only where the DNA matches it firmly. Not every row has a clone size; where given, it reads once, few, many or a size class.

TRBJ1-6 TRBD1 TRBV18 - CASSPPNRGLAGNSPLHF TGTGCCAGCTCACCACCTAACAGGGGGTTAGCCGGGAATTCACCCCTCCACTTT
TRBJ1-1 TRBD1 TRBV5-1 - CASSSGTANTEAFF TGCGCCAGCAGCTCAGGGACAGCCAACACTGAAGCTTTCTTT
TRBJ2-3 TRBD2 TRBV10-3 - CAISAGREGPGADTQYF TGTGCCATCAGTGCTGGGAGGGAGGGCCCTGGGGCAGATACGCAGTATTTT
TRBJ2-1 - TRBV18 - CASSPPERGGYNEQFF TGTGCCAGCTCACCACCGGAAAGGGGGGGATACAATGAGCAGTTCTTC
TRBJ1-2 - TRBV29-1 - CSAGADPNYGYTF TGCAGCGCGGGAGCGGATCCTAACTATGGCTACACCTTC
TRBJ2-3 - TRBV5-8 - CASSLRGLVDTQYF TGTGCCAGCAGCTTACGAGGTTTAGTTGATACGCAGTATTTT
TRBJ2-1 - TRBV29-1 - CSANGAGSGRGRNNEQFF TGCAGCGCCAATGGGGCGGGGTCGGGCAGGGGGAGAAACAATGAGCAGTTCTTC
TRBJ2-1 - TRBV7-9 - CASSLVQGSGNEQFF TGTGCCAGCAGCTTAGTTCAGGGGTCGGGGAATGAGCAGTTCTTC
TRBJ1-2 TRBD1 TRBV19 - CASTSGGTYGYTF TGTGCCAGCACGTCAGGGGGCACCTATGGCTACACCTTC
TRBJ1-2 - TRBV6-2/TRBV6-3 - CASSYTENYGYTF TGTGCCAGCAGTTACACAGAAAACTATGGCTACACCTTC
TRBJ2-2 TRBD2 TRBV15 many CATSRDSSSGNTGELFF TGTGCCACCAGCAGAGACAGCTCTAGCGGAAACACCGGGGAGCTGTTTTTT
TRBJ2-7 TRBD2 TRBV7-2 once CASSLVVAGDYEQYF TGTGCCAGCAGCTTAGTAGTAGCGGGAGACTACGAGCAGTACTTC
TRBJ1-1 - TRBV4-2 - CASSQGEGLAEAFF TGTGCCAGCAGCCAGGGGGAGGGATTAGCTGAAGCTTTCTTT
TRBJ2-5 TRBD1 TRBV12-5 - CASVQGASETQYF TGTGCTAGTGTCCAGGGGGCTTCGGAGACCCAGTACTTC
TRBJ2-2 - TRBV7-2 - CASSSQKNTGELFF TGTGCCAGCAGCTCACAAAAGAACACCGGGGAGCTGTTTTTT
TRBJ1-5 - TRBV12-5 - CASGPGYNQPQHF TGTGCTAGTGGTCCGGGGTACAATCAGCCCCAGCATTTT